The 28 T cell receptor beta chains below were found in one sample sequenced in a study of shared clonotypes between healthy human individuals. TCRdb's table, derived via immunoSEQ multiplex PCR, lists solely in-frame clones and lacks some. The table has fewer than 700,000 clones, 90% to 95% seen once; the top ten hold 0.11%. Naive CD8 cells lacked CD45RO and underwent positive selection for CCR7, leaving out terminally differentiated effector memory CD45RA+ cells. Sequencing used naive CD8+ T cells sorted from blood. The receptor source for this set is a woman under 40 in good health.

This clone was seen more than once but under ten times. The identical CDR3 is also encoded by other nucleotide sequences in the sample. The V and J genes are TRBV10-1 and TRBJ2-7; D is undetermined. Germline V lookup: CDR1 WNHNN, CDR2 SYGVQD (reference sequence). V lost 0 bases, J lost 4 bases, and 4 bases lay in between. This CDR3 region has 12 residues. The CDR3 DNA is TGCGCCAGCAGTGAGTCGGGATACGAGCAGTACTTC. Translated, it gives CASSESGYEQYF.

The genes are TRBV6-1 and TRBJ2-3; D is undetermined. Per the germline V gene, CDR1 is MNHNS and CDR2 is SASEGT. The CDR3 loop spans 13 amino acids. V lost 3 bases and J lost 2, with 6 bases in between. The CDR3 region is CASSDLDTDTQYF. The CDR3 bases are TGTGCCAGCAGTGACCTCGACACAGATACGCAGTATTTT.

This clone was seen a single time. The chain employs TRBV5-6 and TRBJ1-4; D gene ambiguous. Germline-derived CDR1 and CDR2 are SGHDT and YYEEEE. V lost 5 bases, J lost 6 bases, and 11 bases lay in between. The CDR3 has 13 residues. The CDR3 region has the DNA TGTGCCAGCAGGTCGGGGTTGGATGAAAAACTGTTTTTT. Its protein product is CASRSGLDEKLFF. Full variable domain (remainder filled in from reference TRBV5-6 and TRBJ1-4): DAGVTQSPTHLIKTRGQQVTLRCSPKSGHDTVSWYQQALGQGPQFIFQYYEEEERQRGNFPDRFSGHQFPNYSSELNVNALLLGDSALYLCASRSGLDEKLFFGSGTQLSVL.

The CDR3 protein is CASSLAARNQPQHF. The CDR3 bases are TGTGCCAGCAGTTTAGCAGCACGCAATCAGCCCCAGCATTTT. The chain links TRBV27 to TRBJ1-5; the D is unclear. This CDR3 comprises 14 residues. Trimming pared 2 bases from V and 2 bases from J, leaving 7 bases between. Germline CDR1 MNHEY, CDR2 SMNVEV (reference sequence).

The chain carries TRBV6-5 and TRBJ2-1; D gene ambiguous. Germline loops: CDR1 MNHEY, CDR2 SVGAGI. The CDR3 sequence is 11 residues long. The V end was cut by 2 bases, the J end by 11 bases, with 7 bases between. CDR3 sequence reads: CASSYANQQFF. The CDR3 region has the DNA TGTGCCAGCAGTTACGCTAACCAGCAGTTCTTC.

This sequence joins TRBV28 and TRBJ1-1; 8 bases are a match to TRBD1. CDR1 is MDHEN and CDR2 is SYDVKM in the germline V gene. Germline trimming cut 4 bases from V and 0 bases from J; bases unmatched to any gene: 7. There are 16 residues in the CDR3. DNA of the CDR3: TGTGCCAGCAGTTCTCCGGGACAGGAAATGAACACTGAAGCTTTCTTT. Protein product: CASSSPGQEMNTEAFF.

The CDR3 loop reads CASSPSAGTRSYEQYF. The CDR3 nucleotides read TGTGCCAGCAGTCCCAGTGCCGGGACCCGCTCCTACGAGCAGTACTTC. The chain links TRBV27 to TRBJ2-7, with D perhaps assigned TRBD1 or TRBD2 (5 bases each). Looked up from germline, CDR1 is MNHEY and CDR2 is SMNVEV (reference sequence). This CDR3 is 16 amino acids long. The V end lost 5 bases, the J end lost 0 bases, and 17 bases lay between the germline ends.

V gene TRBV7-6 combines with J gene TRBJ1-5, with D unclear. The ends were cut back, 1 base at V and 0 bases at J, with 10 bases in the middle. CDR3 length: 16 amino acids. CDR1 SGHVS and CDR2 FNYEAQ come from the germline V gene. The CDR3 is CASSLEAGDSNQPQHF. The CDR3 coding sequence is TGTGCCAGCAGCTTAGAGGCCGGGGATAGCAATCAGCCCCAGCATTTT.

The chain joins TRBV9 to TRBJ2-2; 10 nucleotides agree with TRBD2. This CDR3 has 16 amino acids. Trimming cost V 0 bases and J 7 bases; bases outside gene matches: 6. The V gene's germline CDR1 is SGDLS and CDR2 YYNGEE. The DNA for the CDR3 is TGTGCCAGCAGCGTAGGTAGCGGGAGGACGGACGGGGAGCTGTTTTTT. Its translation: CASSVGSGRTDGELFF.

This chain connects TRBV28 to TRBJ2-3; 7 nucleotides align to TRBD1. V was pared by 5 bases and J by 5 bases, with 13 bases of the junction left unmatched. Germline loops: CDR1 MDHEN, CDR2 SYDVKM. This CDR3 has 16 residues. For the CDR3, the DNA is TGTGCCAGCAGTGGGGACAGCCTAAGGGGGAAAGATACGCAGTATTTT. It encodes CASSGDSLRGKDTQYF.

The count of this clone is one. This rearrangement joins TRBV18 to TRBJ1-1, with a tentative D call TRBD1 (5 bases). This CDR3 contains 14 residues. The V gene's germline CDR1 is KGHSH and CDR2 LQKENI. Trimming took off 11 bases at V and 4 bases at J, with 20 bases between the two ends. CDR3 sequence (DNA): TGTGCCGCCGCCTGGGGCCCTTGGGGCACTGAAGCTTTCTTT. It is translated as CAAAWGPWGTEAFF.

The CDR3 loop is CSVEENRNEQFF. CDR3 DNA sequence: TGCAGCGTTGAAGAGAATAGGAATGAGCAGTTCTTC. The chain joins TRBV29-1 to TRBJ2-1; no firm D call. From germline, CDR1 is SQVTM and CDR2 ANQGSEA. CDR3 length equals 12 residues. V gave up 0 bases and J gave up 7 bases, with 7 bases separating them.

The gene calls are TRBV27 and TRBJ1-1, with D possibly matching TRBD1 (5 bases). Between the trimmed V and J ends, which lost 5 bases and 4 bases, there was a span of 20 bases. Germline loops: CDR1 MNHEY, CDR2 SMNVEV (reference sequence). The CDR3 totals 16 residues. In DNA, the CDR3 is TGTGCCAGCAGTCCATCCAAAGGGGAACAGAGCACTGAAGCTTTCTTT. Translating gives CASSPSKGEQSTEAFF.

This chain connects TRBV11-2 to TRBJ2-5, with TRBD2 identical over 11 bases. The V gene's germline CDR1 is SGHAT and CDR2 FQNNGV. With 3 bases clipped from V and 1 base from J, the junction kept 1 base outside the gene matches. This CDR3 comprises 15 residues. Here the CDR3 reads CASSFSGRAQETQYF. In DNA, the CDR3 is TGTGCCAGCAGCTTTAGCGGGAGGGCCCAAGAGACCCAGTACTTC.

The rearrangement joins TRBV27 to TRBJ2-7; 7 nucleotides match TRBD1. CDR1 and CDR2 from the germline V gene are MNHEY and SMNVEV (reference sequence). V gave up 5 bases and J gave up 7 bases; unmatched junction bases: 17. The CDR3 has 16 amino acids. The CDR3 spells CASSPTRTGRGLEQYF. The DNA of the CDR3 is TGTGCCAGCAGTCCCACCCGGACAGGCCGCGGGTTAGAGCAGTACTTC.

This clone was detected once. The chain is built from TRBV7-9 and TRBJ2-2, with D perhaps assigned TRBD1 or TRBD2 (5 bases each). CDR1 is SEHNR and CDR2 is FQNEAQ in the germline V gene (reference sequence). This CDR3 spans 13 amino acids. The germline V and J ends were trimmed by 6 bases and 7 bases, with 12 bases remaining between them. The CDR3, as DNA: TGTGCCAGCAGACAGGATGAGGGCGGGGAGCTGTTTTTT. This codes for CASRQDEGGELFF.

The chain recombines TRBV5-4 with TRBJ2-7, with D tentatively TRBD1 (6 bases). The CDR3 runs to 15 residues. V was clipped by 0 bases and J by 4 bases, with 14 bases between them. Germline assignment: CDR1 SGHNT and CDR2 YYREEE (reference sequence). The CDR3 reads CASSLDAGEAYEQYF. The CDR3 region has the DNA TGTGCCAGCAGCTTGGATGCAGGGGAAGCGTACGAGCAGTACTTC.

The chain is built from TRBV11-2 and TRBJ2-3; D tentatively fits TRBD1 or TRBD2 (5 bases each). The V gene lost 0 bases and the J gene lost 4 bases, with 14 bases spanning the gap. Germline loops: CDR1 SGHAT, CDR2 FQNNGV. CDR3 length equals 16 residues. CDR3 nucleotides: TGTGCCAGCAGCTTAGATGAGGCAGGGAGACCAGATACGCAGTATTTT. Encoded protein: CASSLDEAGRPDTQYF.

The chain joins TRBV6-1 to TRBJ1-1; D is ambiguous. This CDR3 region has 15 residues. V lost 3 bases to trimming and J lost 1 base, with 12 bases between them. Per germline, CDR1 MNHNS and CDR2 SASEGT. CDR3 DNA sequence: TGTGCCAGCAGTGATAGGTGGACGGCGAACACTGAAGCTTTCTTT. Translation: CASSDRWTANTEAFF.

The chain carries TRBV4-2 and TRBJ2-7; TRBD2 might be the D (6 bases). Trimming took off 1 base at V and 4 bases at J, with 17 bases between the two ends. The CDR3 runs 16 residues. Germline V lookup: CDR1 LGHNA, CDR2 YNFKEQ. CDR3 sequence: CASSQVGIGGEYEQYF. The CDR3 nucleotides are TGTGCCAGCAGCCAAGTGGGAATCGGAGGGGAATACGAGCAGTACTTC.

This sequence joins TRBV5-4 and TRBJ2-7; D gene uncertain. There are 13 residues in the CDR3. CDR1 and CDR2 (germline): SGHNT, YYREEE (reference sequence). V lost 0 bases and J lost 3, with 7 bases in between. The CDR3 DNA is TGTGCCAGCAGCTTGGGACGGAACTACGAGCAGTACTTC. This encodes CASSLGRNYEQYF.

The rearrangement links TRBV28 to TRBJ2-2, with a possible D match to TRBD1 (5 bases). This CDR3 comprises 18 residues. Per the germline V gene, CDR1 is MDHEN and CDR2 is SYDVKM. V was shortened by 3 bases and J by 0 bases, with 17 bases between the two germline ends. As DNA, the CDR3 is TGTGCCAGCAGTTTTCGTCCTCAGACAGTTTCGAACACCGGGGAGCTGTTTTTT. This sequence encodes CASSFRPQTVSNTGELFF.

The V and J genes are TRBV27 and TRBJ2-5; D unclear. The assigned J gene may be wrong: the sequence end matches TRBJ2-7 better. This CDR3 has 12 residues. Germline V CDR1 and CDR2: MNHEY, SMNVEV (reference sequence). The CDR3 region is CASSLRGYEQYF. DNA of the CDR3: TGTGCCAGCAGTTTACGAGGCTACGAGCAGTACTTC.

Concerning this clone: This same CDR3 is encoded by further DNA sequences in the sample. The rearrangement links TRBV28 to TRBJ2-6; D is ambiguous. The V gene lost 6 bases and the J gene lost 0 bases, with 9 bases spanning the gap. The CDR3 has 15 residues. CDR1 MDHEN and CDR2 SYDVKM come from the germline V gene. CDR3 sequence (DNA): TGTGCCAGCAGCCTAGGCTCCTCTGGGGCCAACGTCCTGACTTTC. Amino acid sequence: CASSLGSSGANVLTF.

The chain carries TRBV28 and TRBJ2-7, with a possible D match to TRBD1 (7 bases). V was cut by 7 bases and J by 5 bases, with 21 bases left in between. The CDR3 is 15 residues long. CDR1 MDHEN and CDR2 SYDVKM come from the germline V gene. The CDR3 DNA reads TGTGCCAGCACTTCAGGGGGGCAGGGAGGCCACGAGCAGTACTTC. This sequence encodes CASTSGGQGGHEQYF.

The chain recombines TRBV5-6 with TRBJ2-7; D remains unclear. There are 15 residues in the CDR3. Trimming pared 4 bases from V and 5 bases from J, leaving 19 bases between. From germline, CDR1 is SGHDT and CDR2 YYEEEE. The CDR3 DNA is TGTGCCAGCAGCGTTGGCCTGGTGGGTTTGAACGAGCAGTACTTC. This sequence encodes CASSVGLVGLNEQYF.

About this clone itself: A read error is likely, as this CDR3 ends without the conserved phenylalanine or tryptophan. The limits of the CDR3 on the DNA are not certain, so only TCRdb's listed CDR3 is given. CDR3 loop: CASRASGLTG. The chain recombines TRBV19 with TRBJ2-7; TRBD2 was called by the table and not checked on the DNA. The CDR3 is 10 amino acids in total, end residues counted. The germline V gene has CDR1 LNHDA and CDR2 SQIVND (reference sequence).

This rearrangement joins TRBV10-1 to TRBJ2-6, with 8 nucleotides matching TRBD1. The germline V gene has CDR1 WNHNN and CDR2 SYGVQD (reference sequence). The length of the CDR3 is 13 residues. The V and J ends lost 2 bases and 12 bases, in that order; junction bases with no gene match: 3. For the CDR3, the DNA is TGCGCCAGCAGTGAGGACAGGGGCAGCGTCCTGACTTTC. This sequence encodes CASSEDRGSVLTF.